This T cell receptor beta chain comes out of a study of T cell changes during pregnancy in multiple sclerosis. CDR1 and CDR2 from the germline V gene are SGDLS and YYNGEE. CDR3 length equals 12 residues. The V gene end was trimmed by 4 bases and the J gene end by 3 bases; junction bases not matched to a gene: 1. Sequencing was performed with immunoSEQ multiplex PCR; in TCRdb, only in-frame clones are kept and a portion is missing. The sample has about 69,000 clones, about 85% seen once. The chain couples TRBV9 to TRBJ2-7, with TRBD1 matching 7 bases. This sequence was found in a female donor with multiple sclerosis, enrolled in a pregnancy study. This material consisted of peripheral blood, taken before pregnancy. CDR3 nucleotide sequence: TGTGCCAGCAGCCGGGACAGCTACGAGCAGTACTTC. This sequence encodes CASSRDSYEQYF.